This T cell receptor beta chain was documented in a study of cytomegalovirus exposure and HLA in healthy donors (dated by TCRdb to 2016 to 2017). Background on the whole study: In an earlier analysis of under 600 of the donors, around 300 Gb of sequence data and 90 million to 120 million unique TCR beta sequences from about 180 million T cells were reported. Roughly 300 gigabases of sequencing data and around 87 million unique TCR sequences were included in an early release covering about 700 HLA-typed donors. Among the approximately 400 genotyped donors, approximately 76% belonged to the genetic ancestry cluster associated with self-reported Caucasian donors. The study was designed to test whether signatures of past pathogen exposure could be identified by cataloging public T cell receptors. The study profiled the T cell repertoires of hundreds of subjects by immunosequencing and related them to cytomegalovirus serostatus. In addition to the first cohort of approximately 650 subjects, a separate validation cohort of 130 or so different subjects was used. The study combined high-throughput TCR immunosequencing, statistical association of individual TCRs with disease status, and machine learning to predict cytomegalovirus infection status. A later analysis re-analyzed previously published TCR beta repertoires from 666 donors and added high-resolution HLA genotyping to study TCR occurrence patterns. In the later analysis, no new phenotypic data were used to find candidate immune exposures; instead, reliance was placed on TCR beta sequences and their occurrence across donors. An earlier analysis of fewer than 750 of the donors used high-throughput TCR beta sequencing to judge whether each TCR beta V gene segment behaved as functional or pseudogenic. Donor age, sex, ethnicity and CMV serostatus were compiled together with the repertoire data. In a later genetic analysis, genome-wide SNP genotypes for about 65% of the roughly 670 donors were used, and that subset was treated as a discovery cohort. Every discovery cohort repertoire had been produced on one sequencing platform. HLA typing included class I and class II loci at four-digit resolution. Typing coverage differed by locus: A, B, C, DRB1 and DQB1 were typed in roughly 620-630 donors, DQA1 in 522, DPA1 in approximately 600, and DPB1 in roughly 450. Because of strong linkage in the cohort, 4 to 6 DR-DQ haplotypes were treated as single units for association and clustering. Among 398 genotyped donors of the cohort, an average of roughly 240,000 unique TCR beta nucleotide sequences were sequenced per donor, about a sixth of them non-productive. Points the paper makes about the study in general: A later genetic analysis associated a missense DCLRE1C variant with V-gene and J-gene trimming of TCR beta chains, and an independent cohort replicated the association. According to a later genetic analysis, donors in an Asian-associated ancestry cluster had fewer N-insertions in productive TCRs than the approximately 630-donor mean. The only immune exposure information available for the cohort was CMV serostatus. HLA typing was unavailable for some donors at each locus, so association tests used only the typed subset. This cohort had only TCR beta chains sequenced, and the lack of alpha or paired-chain data limited which features could be detected. In a later analysis, the rate of TCR association differed among HLA loci, with DRB1 alleles having the most associated TCRs and HLA-C alleles having the fewest. Three of the identified cytomegalovirus-associated TCR beta chains were confirmed in vitro to be specific for cytomegalovirus antigens. The earlier analysis of around 600 of the donors excluded roughly 17 rarely observed V segments, including chromosome 9 orphons, because counts were too low. Because the 87-base-pair reads could not distinguish some IMGT-functional V segments, including TRBV6-2 and TRBV6-3, those segments were excluded. In a later analysis, most CMV-associated TCR beta chains were found to appear HLA-restricted, with HLA associations seemingly driven largely by CMV exposure. A further reported finding was that TCR beta sequences accurately predicted the HLA-A and HLA-B alleles for most subjects in the first cohort. According to a later analysis, parvovirus B19, influenza, CMV and Epstein-Barr virus appeared linked to several top co-occurrence clusters. Correlated functional status among segregating V segments might be attributable to linkage disequilibrium, but an unknown experimental factor could not be ruled out. At a false discovery rate of 0.05, a later analysis linked some 18,000 TCR beta sequences to specific HLA alleles. Broadly in line with IMGT annotations, most TCR beta V segments showed up in productive rearrangements about 87% or about 30% of the time in an earlier analysis of approximately 600 of the donors. The authors suggested that the approach could potentially be extended to other disease states and immunological phenotypes. Strong co-occurrence of HLA alleles, especially DR and DQ, made assigning TCR associations to individual alleles difficult. In both the original and validation cohorts, the classifier was reported to diagnose cytomegalovirus status with high specificity and sensitivity. A cluster of highly shared sequence variants was judged likely to be a technical artifact of the sequencing pipeline. In a later analysis, HLA-associated TCR beta chains were found to be more clonally expanded and to have lower generation probabilities than equally common non-associated chains. Across donors, most TCR sequences were observed very rarely, whereas some public TCRs were present in many individuals. Roughly uniform sequencing depth across donors was assumed in presence/absence analyses, although this assumption may not hold. The study listed 170 or so TCR beta chains as associated with cytomegalovirus.

The cohort consisted of 666 healthy bone marrow donors. All cohort members were sampled while nominally healthy, although unrecorded immune exposures were likely present. The donor tested CMV seronegative and was one of the 352 seronegative cohort members. Every donor gave a peripheral blood sample, and the peripheral blood mononuclear cells from that sample were used for TCR beta sequencing. The Qiagen DNeasy Blood Extraction Kit was used to extract genomic DNA from the blood cell samples. V has 0 bases trimmed and J has 10 bases trimmed; junction bases matching no gene number 8. Reading the germline V gene gives CDR1 SGDLS and CDR2 YYNGEE. From cysteine to phenylalanine, the CDR3 is 15 amino acids long. CDR3 DNA is the only sequence kept; it has 45 bases, read in frame from the first base. Library preparation employed the immunoSEQ multiplex PCR assay. For the multiplex PCR, a mixture combining 60 forward primers for TCR Vbeta segments and 13 reverse primers for TCR Jbeta segments was used. A multiplex PCR assay on genomic DNA amplified the CDR3 region of rearranged TCR beta genes. On the Illumina HiSeq System, the amplified TCR beta libraries were sequenced as 87-base-pair reads. On the study's bioinformatics: A later analysis counted approximately 74 million unique TCR beta chains across the 666 repertoires, and 10 million to 12 million of these chains were shared by at least two donors. To remove PCR and sequencing errors, raw reads were error-corrected and collapsed into unique sequences using a nearest-neighbor algorithm that merged closely related sequences. V, D and J gene segments were assigned by aligning CDR3 sequences to IMGT reference sequences. For a sequence to be retained, at least a six-nucleotide match to both a V gene segment and a J gene segment was required. Rearrangements were classified as productive when the CDR3 lacked stop codons and remained in frame with V and J, and all other rearrangements were classified as non-productive. Following IMGT convention, CDR3 was defined as the stretch from the second conserved V-encoded cysteine to the conserved J-encoded phenylalanine. In an earlier analysis of more than 550 of the donors, sequences lacking an unambiguous match to a single V gene segment were excluded. In an earlier analysis of several hundred of the donors, V segments were called functional above 56.7% productive rearrangements and were called segregating when the between-donor standard deviation exceeded 5%. A statistical classification framework was built to diagnose cytomegalovirus status from the catalog of TCR beta chain sequences. In a later analysis, V and J genes were assigned by comparing TCR nucleotide sequences against IMGT/GENE-DB human TR gene sequences. A later analysis assigned CDR3 sequences and most-parsimonious VDJ recombination scenarios with the TCRdist pipeline. A later analysis defined each TCR beta chain by its CDR3 amino acid sequence plus V-gene family, and excluded reads lacking a unique V-gene family. To address suspected cross-contamination and a sequencing artifact, a later analysis removed roughly 580 highly shared, low-generation-probability nucleotide sequences. In a later analysis, a clonal expansion index for each public chain was calculated from normalized within-repertoire ranks of inferred template counts. In a later analysis, generation probabilities were computed using a VDJ recombination model fitted to out-of-frame rearrangements, and the results were checked against IGoR. In a later analysis, hypergeometric tests were used to score TCR-TCR, TCR-HLA and TCR-CMV co-occurrence, with a repertoire-size bias correction applied to TCR pairs. To estimate false discovery rates, a later analysis permuted the HLA or CMV assignments 20 times. A later analysis grouped co-occurring TCRs with DBSCAN, adding TCRdist sequence similarity when clustering within HLA-allele-positive subsets. Repertoires with fewer than 30,000 or more than 120,000 public chains, plus five repertoires with anomalous nucleotide sharing, were excluded from co-occurrence clustering. The clones in this table, taken by TCRdb from immuneACCESS, are in-frame only. Not every clone is retained; where verified, under half of the shortfall comes from an unresolved V gene, and the cause of the rest is unknown. D and trimming were read from the DNA, whereas the V and J calls and clone size are those reported in that table. The sample records about 83,000 clones, roughly 79% of which are singletons. Of the sample, about 2% is held by the ten largest clones.

As concerns this clone: No antigen is known for it. Per-base qualities were not stored, and no clone one base away is much larger.

Material for sequencing was PBMCs. The clonotype originates from a woman in her twenties or thirties in good health and CMV-seronegative. The chain is encoded by TRBV9 joined to TRBJ2-1; 9 bases in the middle match TRBD2. The DNA sequence reads TGTGCCAGCAGCGTAGAAGCGGGAGGAATCGGGGAGCAGTTCTTC. The translation is CASSVEAGGIGEQFF.